One and the same sample provided the 28 T cell receptor beta chains below, sequenced in a study of Ad26.COV2.S vaccination and SARS-CoV-2 variants. The assay was immunoSEQ multiplex PCR, and TCRdb's table has in-frame clones only and misses some. The sample shows 350,000 to 500,000 clones, roughly 89% of them seen only once. Treatment meaning: roughly 18 received Ad26.COV2.S at low or high dose, single or two shots; five or six received placebo; per-sample allocation not given. The samples date from day 63 after the first vaccine or placebo injection. The material sequenced was peripheral blood, taken in a trial of Ad26.COV2.S vaccine versus placebo. The receptor set was obtained from a person between 18 and 60 years old who received the Ad26.COV2.S COVID-19 vaccine or a placebo.

The V call is TRBV3-1 (or the pseudogene TRBV3-2), the J call TRBJ1-1; possible D gene TRBD1, 6 bases. CDR3 length: 15 residues. CDR1 is LGHDT and CDR2 is YNNKEL in the germline V gene (reference sequence). V was clipped by 1 base and J by 6 bases, with 15 bases between them. The CDR3 loop is CASSQVVGGLAEAFF. The DNA for the CDR3 is TGTGCCAGCAGCCAAGTGGTGGGGGGGCTCGCTGAAGCTTTCTTT.

V and J are TRBV3-1 (or the pseudogene TRBV3-2) and TRBJ1-1; D gene ambiguous. The CDR3 is 14 amino acids. CDR1 and CDR2 from the germline V gene are LGHDT and YNNKEL (reference sequence). Trimming stripped 2 bases from V and 1 base from J, with 8 bases between. CDR3 sequence (DNA): TGTGCCAGCAGCCAATCTCTCGGGAACACTGAAGCTTTCTTT. This sequence encodes CASSQSLGNTEAFF.

V and J are TRBV5-5 and TRBJ1-4; D remains ambiguous. CDR1 is SGHKS and CDR2 is YYEKEE in the germline V gene (reference sequence). Trimming took off 4 bases at V and 0 bases at J, with 10 bases between the two ends. CDR3 length: 15 amino acids. The DNA for the CDR3 is TGTGCCAGCAGCGCCCTTTCCGCAACTAATGAAAAACTGTTTTTT. Encoded protein: CASSALSATNEKLFF.

V usage is TRBV9 and J usage is TRBJ2-5, with D possibly TRBD1 on 5 matching bases. With 3 bases removed from V and 2 bases from J, the gap between germline ends came to 11 bases. Germline V gene lookup returns CDR1 SGDLS and CDR2 YYNGEE. The CDR3 spans 14 residues. This CDR3 reads CASSARQRQETQYF. For the CDR3, the DNA is TGTGCCAGCAGCGCCCGACAGAGACAAGAGACCCAGTACTTC.

The gene calls are TRBV19 and TRBJ1-1, with D possibly matching TRBD1 (5 bases). There are 14 residues in the CDR3. Trimming removed 3 bases from V and 3 bases from J, with 11 bases in between. Per germline, CDR1 LNHDA and CDR2 SQIVND (reference sequence). The CDR3 DNA sequence: TGTGCCAGTAGTATCGGTTGGGGGGACACTGAAGCTTTCTTT. It translates to CASSIGWGDTEAFF.

The V gene is TRBV6-5, the J gene TRBJ2-2; D gene uncertain. The CDR3 runs 16 residues. V lost 4 bases to trimming and J lost 1 base, with 13 bases between them. Looked up from germline, CDR1 is MNHEY and CDR2 is SVGAGI. As DNA, the CDR3 is TGTGCCAGCAGTTTTGGGTTGAAGCGGAACACCGGGGAGCTGTTTTTT. It specifies CASSFGLKRNTGELFF.

The chain recombines TRBV3-1 (or the pseudogene TRBV3-2) with TRBJ1-2; 7 nucleotides line up with TRBD1. The CDR3 is made up of 14 amino acids. J was trimmed by 4 bases and V by 5 bases; bases with no gene match: 7. Germline V gene sequence: CDR1 LGHDT, CDR2 YNNKEL (reference sequence). DNA for the CDR3: TGTGCCAGCAGCTTGGGACAGCCCTTCTATGGCTACACCTTC. Protein: CASSLGQPFYGYTF.

This chain uses TRBV16 with TRBJ1-5; 7 bases map to TRBD1. Germline V gene sequence: CDR1 KGHSY, CDR2 FQNENV. V was clipped by 2 bases and J by 6 bases; unmatched bases: 7. The CDR3 is 15 residues long. CDR3 amino acids: CASSQETGQSQPQHF. The CDR3 coding sequence is TGTGCCAGCAGCCAAGAGACAGGGCAGAGTCAGCCCCAGCATTTT.

The chain recombines TRBV30 with TRBJ2-1; 14 bases are a match to TRBD2. J lost 10 bases, V lost 0 bases, and 5 bases had no gene match. CDR1 and CDR2 from the germline V gene are GTSNPN and SVGIG (reference sequence). This CDR3 is built from 15 residues. This chain's CDR3 is CAWSVHGLAGGEQFF. CDR3 nucleotide sequence: TGTGCCTGGAGTGTACACGGACTAGCGGGGGGAGAGCAGTTCTTC.

This chain joins TRBV6-5 and TRBJ1-1; possible D gene TRBD1, 6 bases. Germline values: CDR1 MNHEY, CDR2 SVGAGI. The CDR3 spans 15 residues. Trimming took 2 bases from V and 1 from J, leaving 11 bases between them. The CDR3 DNA reads TGTGCCAGCAGTTACCACGGACAGCCGAACACTGAAGCTTTCTTT. Its translation is CASSYHGQPNTEAFF.

The rearrangement links TRBV9 to TRBJ1-1, with 10 bases fitting TRBD1. Germline loops: CDR1 SGDLS, CDR2 YYNGEE. After removal of 2 bases from V and 4 bases from J, the junction contained 8 bases not matched to a gene. This CDR3 region has 16 residues. In DNA form, the CDR3 reads TGTGCCAGCAGCGTGAGATCCGGGACAGGGGCCACTGAAGCTTTCTTT. Translation gives CASSVRSGTGATEAFF.

The rearrangement uses TRBV3-1 (or the pseudogene TRBV3-2) and TRBJ2-7, with 7 bases identical to TRBD1. The CDR3 extends over 13 amino acids. Germline V gene lookup returns CDR1 LGHDT and CDR2 YNNKEL (reference sequence). With V trimmed by 1 base and J by 7 bases, 4 bases remained unmatched. The CDR3 is CASSQVGGLEQYV. The CDR3 DNA is TGTGCCAGCAGCCAAGTAGGGGGCTTAGAGCAGTACGTC.

The genes are TRBV14 and TRBJ2-7, with D possibly TRBD1 on 6 matching bases. Germline V gene data show CDR1 as SGHDN and CDR2 as FVKESK. V lost 4 bases, J lost 5 bases, and 9 bases lay in between. CDR3 length equals 12 residues. CDR3: CASSPRDNEQYF. The CDR3 DNA sequence: TGTGCCAGCAGCCCTAGGGACAACGAGCAGTACTTC.

The chain links TRBV6-2 or TRBV6-3 to TRBJ2-5; 11 bases line up with TRBD2. V trimming: 3 bases; J trimming: 5 bases; junction bases outside the gene matches: 5. The CDR3 extends over 15 amino acids. CDR1 MNHEY and CDR2 SVGEGT come from the germline V gene. The DNA of the CDR3 is TGTGCCAGCAGTTATAGCGGGGGGGCGATTGAGACCCAGTACTTC. Translated: CASSYSGGAIETQYF.

Only one count was recorded for this clone. This chain connects TRBV28 to TRBJ1-5; 7 bases fit TRBD1. V gave up 3 bases and J gave up 11 bases; unmatched junction bases: 10. Germline V lookup: CDR1 MDHEN, CDR2 SYDVKM. The CDR3 is 14 residues long. As DNA, the CDR3 is TGTGCCAGCAGTTTGGAAACAGGGGTCGGGGCCCAGCATTTT. Amino acid sequence: CASSLETGVGAQHF.

The V call is TRBV28, the J call TRBJ2-3; 7 bases map to TRBD2. V was pared by 8 bases and J by 4 bases, with 6 bases of the junction left unmatched. This CDR3 is 13 amino acids long. Looked up from germline, CDR1 is MDHEN and CDR2 is SYDVKM. The CDR3 nucleotides are TGTGCCAGCTCCCTCCGGGGGGCAGATACGCAGTATTTT. It encodes CASSLRGADTQYF.

The chain links TRBV24-1 to TRBJ2-2, with D possibly being TRBD1 (6 bases). The V end lost 1 base, the J end lost 0 bases, and 8 bases lay between the germline ends. There are 16 residues in the CDR3. The germline V gene has CDR1 KGHDR and CDR2 SFDVKD. DNA of the CDR3: TGTGCCACCAGTGATTTTCGGACAGCGAACACCGGGGAGCTGTTTTTT. It encodes CATSDFRTANTGELFF.

The chain is built from TRBV10-3 and TRBJ1-4, with 8 bases that match TRBD1. The CDR3 length is 14 residues. Germline V CDR1 and CDR2: ENHRY, SYGVKD. The trim removed 0 bases at V and 8 bases at J, leaving 2 bases unmatched. The CDR3 loop is CAISESTGEEKLFF. CDR3 sequence (DNA): TGTGCCATCAGTGAGTCGACAGGGGAAGAAAAACTGTTTTTT.

This sequence joins TRBV6-5 and TRBJ2-7; TRBD1 agrees at 7 bases. Germline V gives CDR1 MNHEY, CDR2 SVGAGI. The length of the CDR3 is 14 residues. V was clipped by 9 bases and J by 4 bases; unmatched bases: 12. CDR3 DNA: TGTGCCAGACCGCCCGGGACAGATTTTTACGAGCAGTACTTC. This translates into CARPPGTDFYEQYF.

This chain uses TRBV7-2 with TRBJ2-2; TRBD2 matches at 9 bases. V trimming: 5 bases; J trimming: 6 bases; junction bases outside the gene matches: 13. The CDR3 covers 17 residues. The germline V gene encodes CDR1 SGHTA and CDR2 FQGNSA. The CDR3 DNA reads as TGTGCCAGCAGCAACTTTCTAGCGGGGTCAGGGGCCGGGGAGCTGTTTTTT. It codes for CASSNFLAGSGAGELFF.

V is TRBV19 and J is TRBJ1-3; no definite D call. There are 15 residues in the CDR3. The V end lost 3 bases, the J end lost 3 bases, and 12 bases lay between the germline ends. Per germline, CDR1 LNHDA and CDR2 SQIVND (reference sequence). The CDR3 is CASSIIFSRGNTIYF. DNA for the CDR3: TGTGCCAGTAGTATTATCTTTTCTCGTGGAAACACCATATATTTT.

The CDR3 loop reads CASRNPGLNTGELFF. The CDR3 DNA sequence: TGCGCCAGCAGAAACCCAGGGTTGAACACCGGGGAGCTGTTTTTT. The genes are TRBV5-1 and TRBJ2-2; D possibly corresponds to TRBD1 (5 bases). Trimming shortened V by 5 bases and J by 1 base, and 12 bases separated the two germline ends. Germline-derived CDR1 and CDR2 are SGHRS and YFSETQ. The CDR3 has 15 residues.

This sequence joins TRBV7-9 and TRBJ2-3; 8 bases are shared with TRBD2. Germline CDR1 SEHNR, CDR2 FQNEAQ (reference sequence). There are 15 residues in the CDR3. The trim removed 5 bases at V and 2 bases at J, leaving 6 bases unmatched. In DNA, the CDR3 is TGTGCCAGCAGCCCGCGGGGGGCCTTCACAGATACGCAGTATTTT. Translation: CASSPRGAFTDTQYF. Full variable domain (missing parts from reference TRBV7-9 and TRBJ2-3): DTGVSQNPRHKITKRGQNVTFRCDPISEHNRLYWYRQTLGQGPEFLTYFQNEAQLEKSRLLSDRFSAERPKGSFSTLEIQRTEQGDSAMYLCASSPRGAFTDTQYFGPGTRLTVL.

The J gene is TRBJ2-7, the V gene TRBV7-8, with 10 bases that match TRBD2. Per the germline V gene, CDR1 is SGHVS and CDR2 is FQNEAQ. The V segment lost 6 bases and the J segment 7 bases; nucleotides outside the gene matches: 21. This CDR3 region has 18 residues. The CDR3 loop reads CASSLKPLAGRRAQEQYV. The CDR3 DNA reads as TGTGCCAGCAGTCTAAAACCACTAGCGGGACGACGAGCTCAAGAGCAGTACGTC.

The V call is TRBV29-1, the J call TRBJ2-1; TRBD2 aligns across 10 bases. This CDR3 is built from 18 residues. CDR1 and CDR2 (germline): SQVTM, ANQGSEA. V was pared by 6 bases and J by 5 bases, with 19 bases of the junction left unmatched. DNA of the CDR3: TGCAGCGTGAGGACTAGCGGATTTTCCAAGAAGGGCCACAATGAGCAGTTCTTC. It yields the protein CSVRTSGFSKKGHNEQFF.

The chain combines TRBV15 with TRBJ2-2; D may correspond to TRBD1 or TRBD2 (5 bases each). Trimming cost V 3 bases and J 3 bases, with 14 bases left between them. Per germline, CDR1 LNHNV and CDR2 YYDKDF (reference sequence). The CDR3 is 16 amino acids. The CDR3 reads CATSREARADTGELFF. The CDR3 DNA is TGTGCCACCAGCAGGGAGGCCAGGGCGGACACCGGGGAGCTGTTTTTT.

The V call is TRBV18, the J call TRBJ2-5; TRBD1 is a possible D gene (5 bases). Germline V gene data show CDR1 as KGHSH and CDR2 as LQKENI. CDR3 size: 14 residues. The V and J ends lost 4 bases and 0 bases respectively, with 9 bases between them. CDR3 in amino acids: CASSLQGNQETQYF. The CDR3 DNA is TGTGCCAGCTCACTGCAGGGTAACCAAGAGACCCAGTACTTC.

CDR3 loop: CASSFFGRSRQPQHF. The DNA for the CDR3 is TGTGCCAGCAGTTTTTTCGGGAGGAGTCGGCAGCCCCAGCATTTT. The chain employs TRBV28 and TRBJ1-5, with D uncertain. This CDR3 has 15 amino acids. Germline values: CDR1 MDHEN, CDR2 SYDVKM. Trimming left V 3 bases short and J 7 bases short, with 16 bases between.